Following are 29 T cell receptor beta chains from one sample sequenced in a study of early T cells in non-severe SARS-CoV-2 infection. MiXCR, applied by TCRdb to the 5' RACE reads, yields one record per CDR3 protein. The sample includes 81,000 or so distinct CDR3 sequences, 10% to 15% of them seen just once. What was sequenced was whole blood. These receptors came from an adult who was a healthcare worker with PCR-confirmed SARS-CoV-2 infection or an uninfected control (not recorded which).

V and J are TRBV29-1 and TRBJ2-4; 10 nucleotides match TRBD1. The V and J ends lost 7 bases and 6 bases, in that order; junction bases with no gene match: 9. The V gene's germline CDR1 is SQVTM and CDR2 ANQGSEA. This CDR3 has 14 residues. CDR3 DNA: TGCAGCGCTTCACACCGGGACAGGGGAAACATTCAGTACTTC. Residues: CSASHRDRGNIQYF.

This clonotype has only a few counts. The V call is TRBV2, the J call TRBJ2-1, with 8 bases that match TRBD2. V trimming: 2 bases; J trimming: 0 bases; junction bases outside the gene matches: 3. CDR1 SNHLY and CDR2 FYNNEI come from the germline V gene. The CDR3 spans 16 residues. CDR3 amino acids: CASSERGTSSYNEQFF. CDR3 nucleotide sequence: TGTGCCAGCAGTGAAAGGGGGACTAGCTCCTACAATGAGCAGTTCTTC.

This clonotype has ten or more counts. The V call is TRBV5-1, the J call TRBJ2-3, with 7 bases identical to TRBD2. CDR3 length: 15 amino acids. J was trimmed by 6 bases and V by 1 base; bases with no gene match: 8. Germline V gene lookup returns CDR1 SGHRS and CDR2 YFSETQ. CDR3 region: CASSLRAGDRDTQYF. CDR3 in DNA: TGCGCCAGCAGCTTGAGGGCGGGAGATCGGGATACGCAGTATTTT.

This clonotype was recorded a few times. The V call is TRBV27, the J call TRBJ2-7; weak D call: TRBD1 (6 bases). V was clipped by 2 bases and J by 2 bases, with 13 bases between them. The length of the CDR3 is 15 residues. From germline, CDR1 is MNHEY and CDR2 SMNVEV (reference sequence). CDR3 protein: CASSLDGDTTYEQYF. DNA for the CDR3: TGTGCCAGCAGTTTAGATGGGGACACCACCTACGAGCAGTACTTC.

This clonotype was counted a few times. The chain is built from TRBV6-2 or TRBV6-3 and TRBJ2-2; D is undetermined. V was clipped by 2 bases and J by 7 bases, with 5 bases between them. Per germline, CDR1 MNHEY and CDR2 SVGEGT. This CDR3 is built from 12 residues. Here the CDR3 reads CASSYGGGELFF. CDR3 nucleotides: TGTGCCAGCAGTTACGGTGGCGGGGAGCTGTTTTTT.

For the CDR3, the DNA is TGTGCCAGCAGCCGAGGGACCCAACCGGACACAGATACGCAGTATTTT. Translating it yields CASSRGTQPDTDTQYF. The rearrangement joins TRBV7-8 to TRBJ2-3; tentatively, D is TRBD1 or TRBD2 (5 bases each). CDR1 and CDR2 (germline): SGHVS, FQNEAQ. The CDR3 length is 16 residues. Trimming shortened V by 5 bases and J by 2 bases, and 17 bases separated the two germline ends.

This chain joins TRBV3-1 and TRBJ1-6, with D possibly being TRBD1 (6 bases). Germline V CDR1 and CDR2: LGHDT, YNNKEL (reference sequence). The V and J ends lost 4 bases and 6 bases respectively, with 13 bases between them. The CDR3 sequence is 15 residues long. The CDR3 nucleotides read TGTGCCAGCAGCCCCCGGGGAGGGGGTAATTCACCCCTCCACTTT. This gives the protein CASSPRGGGNSPLHF.

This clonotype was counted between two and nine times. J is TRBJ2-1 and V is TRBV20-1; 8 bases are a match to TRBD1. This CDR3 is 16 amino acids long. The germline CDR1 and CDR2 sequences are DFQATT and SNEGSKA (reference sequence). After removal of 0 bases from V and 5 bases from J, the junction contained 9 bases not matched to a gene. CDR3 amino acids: CSARDPRQGNNNEQFF. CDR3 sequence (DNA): TGCAGTGCTAGAGACCCCCGACAGGGGAATAACAATGAGCAGTTCTTC.

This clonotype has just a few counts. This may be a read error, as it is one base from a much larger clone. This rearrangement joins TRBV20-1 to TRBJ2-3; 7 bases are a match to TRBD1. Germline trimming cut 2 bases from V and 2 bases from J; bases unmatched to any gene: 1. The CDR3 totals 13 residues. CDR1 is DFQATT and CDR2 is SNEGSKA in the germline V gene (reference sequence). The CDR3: CSARTGDTDTQYF. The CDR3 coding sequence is TGCAGTGCTAGAACAGGGGACACAGATACGCAGTATTTT.

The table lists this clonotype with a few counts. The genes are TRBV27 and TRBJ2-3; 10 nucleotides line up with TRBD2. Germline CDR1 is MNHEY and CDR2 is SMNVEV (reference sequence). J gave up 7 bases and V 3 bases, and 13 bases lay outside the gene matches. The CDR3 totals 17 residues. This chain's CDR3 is CASSLVGSGRAGNTQYF. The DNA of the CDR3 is TGTGCCAGCAGTTTGGTAGGGAGCGGGAGGGCCGGAAATACGCAGTATTTT.

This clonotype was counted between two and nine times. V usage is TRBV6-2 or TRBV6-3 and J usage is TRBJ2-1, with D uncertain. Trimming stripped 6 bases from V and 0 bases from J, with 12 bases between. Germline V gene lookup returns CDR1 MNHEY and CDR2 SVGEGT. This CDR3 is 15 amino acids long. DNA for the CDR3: TGTGCCAGCAGGCTTCTAGAGAGCTCCTACAATGAGCAGTTCTTC. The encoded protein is CASRLLESSYNEQFF.

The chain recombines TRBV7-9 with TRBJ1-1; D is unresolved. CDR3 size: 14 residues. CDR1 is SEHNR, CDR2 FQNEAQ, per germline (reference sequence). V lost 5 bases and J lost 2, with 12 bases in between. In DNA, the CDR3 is TGTGCCAGCAGCCTTAATTTAGATAACACTGAAGCTTTCTTT. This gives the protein CASSLNLDNTEAFF.

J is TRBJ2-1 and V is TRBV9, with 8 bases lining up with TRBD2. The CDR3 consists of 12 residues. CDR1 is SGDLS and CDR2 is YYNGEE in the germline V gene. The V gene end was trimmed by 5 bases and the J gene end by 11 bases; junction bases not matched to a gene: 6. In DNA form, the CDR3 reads TGTGCCAGCAGGGGCACTAGCGGCAAGCAGTTCTTC. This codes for CASRGTSGKQFF.

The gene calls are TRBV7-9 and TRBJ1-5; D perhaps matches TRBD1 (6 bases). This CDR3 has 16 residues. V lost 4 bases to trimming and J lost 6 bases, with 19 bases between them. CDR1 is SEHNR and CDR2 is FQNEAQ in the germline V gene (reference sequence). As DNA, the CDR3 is TGTGCCAGCAGCTCGGGGTTCGGCCAGGGGAGTCAGCCCCAGCATTTT. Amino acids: CASSSGFGQGSQPQHF.

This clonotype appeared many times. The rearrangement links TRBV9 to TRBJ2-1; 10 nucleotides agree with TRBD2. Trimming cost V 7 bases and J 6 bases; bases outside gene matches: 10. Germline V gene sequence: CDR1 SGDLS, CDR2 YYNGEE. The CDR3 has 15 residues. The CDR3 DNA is TGTGCCAGCTCGTGGGGGACTAGCGTCTCCAATGAGCAGTTCTTC. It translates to CASSWGTSVSNEQFF.

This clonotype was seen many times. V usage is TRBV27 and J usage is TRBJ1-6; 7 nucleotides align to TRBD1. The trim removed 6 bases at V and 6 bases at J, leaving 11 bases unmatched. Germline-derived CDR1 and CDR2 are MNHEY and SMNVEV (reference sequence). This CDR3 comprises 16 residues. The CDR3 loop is CASRRTGQQPNSPLHF. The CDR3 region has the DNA TGTGCCAGCAGAAGAACGGGACAGCAACCTAATTCACCCCTCCACTTT.

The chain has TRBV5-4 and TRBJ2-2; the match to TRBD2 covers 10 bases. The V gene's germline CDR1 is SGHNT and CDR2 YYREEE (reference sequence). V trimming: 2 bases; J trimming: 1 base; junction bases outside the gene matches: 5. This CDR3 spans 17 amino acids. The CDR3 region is CASSFASGSLNTGELFF. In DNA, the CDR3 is TGTGCCAGCAGCTTTGCTAGCGGGAGCTTGAACACCGGGGAGCTGTTTTTT.

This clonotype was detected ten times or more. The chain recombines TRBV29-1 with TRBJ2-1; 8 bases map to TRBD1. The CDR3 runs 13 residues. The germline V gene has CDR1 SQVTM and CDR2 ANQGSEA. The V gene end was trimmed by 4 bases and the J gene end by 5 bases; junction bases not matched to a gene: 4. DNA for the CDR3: TGCAGCGTTGCCGGGACAGGAAACAATGAGCAGTTCTTC. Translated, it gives CSVAGTGNNEQFF.

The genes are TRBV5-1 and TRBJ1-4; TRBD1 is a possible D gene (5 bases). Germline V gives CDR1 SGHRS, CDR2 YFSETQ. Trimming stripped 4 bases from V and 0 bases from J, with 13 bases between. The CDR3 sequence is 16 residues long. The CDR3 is CASSLGEGATNEKLFF. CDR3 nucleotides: TGCGCCAGCAGCCTAGGGGAGGGTGCAACTAATGAAAAACTGTTTTTT.

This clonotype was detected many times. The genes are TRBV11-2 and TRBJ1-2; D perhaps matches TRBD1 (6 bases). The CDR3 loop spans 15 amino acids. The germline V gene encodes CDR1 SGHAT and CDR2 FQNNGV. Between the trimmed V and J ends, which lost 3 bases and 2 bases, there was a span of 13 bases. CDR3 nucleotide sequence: TGTGCCAGCAGCTTCTCCCTAACAGGGAACTATGGCTACACCTTC. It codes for CASSFSLTGNYGYTF. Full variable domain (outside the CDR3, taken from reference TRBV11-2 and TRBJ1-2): EAGVAQSPRYKIIEKRQSVAFWCNPISGHATLYWYQQILGQGPKLLIQFQNNGVVDDSQLPKDRFSAERLKGVDSTLKIQPAKLEDSAVYLCASSFSLTGNYGYTFGSGTRLTVV.

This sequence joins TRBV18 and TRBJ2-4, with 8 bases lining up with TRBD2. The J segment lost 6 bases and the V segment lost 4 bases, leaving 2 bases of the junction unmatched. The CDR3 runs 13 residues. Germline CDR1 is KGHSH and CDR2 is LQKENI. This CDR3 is CASSHREGNIQYF. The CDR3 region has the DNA TGTGCCAGCTCACACCGGGAGGGAAACATTCAGTACTTC.

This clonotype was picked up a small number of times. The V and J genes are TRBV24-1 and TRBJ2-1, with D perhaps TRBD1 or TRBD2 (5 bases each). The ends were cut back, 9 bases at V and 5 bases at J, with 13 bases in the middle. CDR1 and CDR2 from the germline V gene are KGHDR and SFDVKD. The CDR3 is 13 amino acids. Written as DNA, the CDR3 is TGTGCCACCTCCGGGACCATCAACAATGAGCAGTTCTTC. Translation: CATSGTINNEQFF.

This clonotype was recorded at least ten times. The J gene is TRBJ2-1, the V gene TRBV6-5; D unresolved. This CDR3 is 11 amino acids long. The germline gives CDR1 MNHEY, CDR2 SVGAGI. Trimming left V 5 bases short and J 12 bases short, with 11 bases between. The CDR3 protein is CASSTARRQFF. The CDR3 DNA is TGTGCCAGCAGTACCGCCCGGCGGCAGTTCTTC.

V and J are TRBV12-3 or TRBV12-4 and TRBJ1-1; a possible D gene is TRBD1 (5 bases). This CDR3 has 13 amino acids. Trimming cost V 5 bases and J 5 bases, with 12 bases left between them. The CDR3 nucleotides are TGTGCCAGCAGTCTCCAGGGAGAGACTGAAGCTTTCTTT. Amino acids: CASSLQGETEAFF.

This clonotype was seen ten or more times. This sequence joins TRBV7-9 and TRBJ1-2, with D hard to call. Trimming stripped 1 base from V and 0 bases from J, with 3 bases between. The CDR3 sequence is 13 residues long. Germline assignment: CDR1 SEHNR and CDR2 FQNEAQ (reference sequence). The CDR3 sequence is CASSLVANYGYTF. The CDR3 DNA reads TGTGCCAGCAGCTTAGTTGCTAACTATGGCTACACCTTC.

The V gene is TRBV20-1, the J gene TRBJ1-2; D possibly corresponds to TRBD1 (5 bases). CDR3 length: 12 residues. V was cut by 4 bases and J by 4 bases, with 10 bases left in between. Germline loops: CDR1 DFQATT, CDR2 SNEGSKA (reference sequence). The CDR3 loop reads CSATGFGYGYTF. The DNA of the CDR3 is TGCAGTGCTACAGGGTTCGGCTATGGCTACACCTTC.

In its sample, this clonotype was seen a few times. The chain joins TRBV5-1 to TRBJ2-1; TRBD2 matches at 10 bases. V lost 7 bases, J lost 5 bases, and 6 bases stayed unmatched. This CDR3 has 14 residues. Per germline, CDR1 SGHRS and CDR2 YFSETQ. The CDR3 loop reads CASGPSGSHNEQFF. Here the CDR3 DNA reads TGCGCCAGCGGGCCTAGCGGGAGCCACAATGAGCAGTTCTTC. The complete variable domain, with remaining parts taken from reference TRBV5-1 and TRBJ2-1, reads KAGVTQTPRYLIKTRGQQVTLSCSPISGHRSVSWYQQTPGQGLQFLFEYFSETQRNKGNFPGRFSGRQFSNSRSEMNVSTLELGDSALYLCASGPSGSHNEQFFGPGTRLTVL.

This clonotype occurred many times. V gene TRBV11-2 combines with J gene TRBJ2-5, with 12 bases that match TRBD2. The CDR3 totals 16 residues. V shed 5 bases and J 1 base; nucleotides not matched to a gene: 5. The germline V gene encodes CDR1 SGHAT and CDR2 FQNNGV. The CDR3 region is CASSTGLAGSQETQYF. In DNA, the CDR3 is TGTGCCAGCAGCACCGGACTAGCGGGATCCCAAGAGACCCAGTACTTC.

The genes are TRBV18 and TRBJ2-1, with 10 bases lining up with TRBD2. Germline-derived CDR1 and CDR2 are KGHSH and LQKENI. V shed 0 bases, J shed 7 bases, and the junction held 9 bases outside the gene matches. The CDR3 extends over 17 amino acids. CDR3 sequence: CASSPPSLAGASNEQFF. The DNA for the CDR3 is TGTGCCAGCTCACCACCGTCTCTAGCGGGGGCCTCTAATGAGCAGTTCTTC.